This entry is about one T cell receptor beta chain. Its binding antigen is unknown. It has no much larger one-base neighbor in the sample; base qualities were not kept. The library relied on the immunoSEQ multiplex PCR assay. A mixture of 60 forward primers for TCR Vbeta segments and 13 reverse primers for TCR Jbeta segments was used in the multiplex PCR. The CDR3 region of rearranged TCR beta genes was amplified from genomic DNA with a multiplex PCR assay. The Illumina HiSeq System was used to sequence the amplified TCR beta libraries as 87-base-pair reads. The paper's data handling went like this. A later analysis counted tens of millions of unique TCR beta chains across the 550 to 700 repertoires, and some 12 million of these chains were shared by at least two donors. To remove PCR and sequencing errors, raw reads were error-corrected and collapsed into unique sequences using a nearest-neighbor algorithm that merged closely related sequences. CDR3 sequences were aligned to IMGT reference sequences to assign V, D and J gene segments. Each retained sequence needed at least a six-nucleotide match to both a V gene segment and a J gene segment. A rearrangement counted as productive if the CDR3 had no stop codons and remained in frame with V and J, and every other rearrangement counted as non-productive. CDR3 was defined according to IMGT convention as the region running from the second conserved V-encoded cysteine to the conserved J-encoded phenylalanine. The earlier analysis of a few hundred of the donors excluded any sequence lacking an unambiguous match to a single V gene segment. An earlier analysis of over 450 of the donors classified V segments as functional when productive rearrangements were above 56.7% and as segregating when the standard deviation between donors was above 5%. A statistical classification framework was built to diagnose cytomegalovirus status from the catalog of TCR beta chain sequences. In a later analysis, V and J genes were assigned by comparing TCR nucleotide sequences against IMGT/GENE-DB human TR gene sequences. The TCRdist pipeline was used in a later analysis to assign CDR3 sequences and most-parsimonious VDJ recombination scenarios. A later analysis defined each TCR beta chain by its CDR3 amino acid sequence plus V-gene family, and excluded reads lacking a unique V-gene family. In a later analysis, 500 to 700 highly shared, low-generation-probability nucleotide sequences were removed to address suspected cross-contamination and a sequencing artifact. In a later analysis, a clonal expansion index was calculated for each public chain from normalized within-repertoire ranks of inferred template counts. In a later analysis, generation probabilities were computed with a VDJ recombination model fitted to out-of-frame rearrangements, and the resulting probabilities were checked against IGoR. In a later analysis, TCR-TCR, TCR-HLA and TCR-CMV co-occurrence was scored with hypergeometric tests, and a repertoire-size bias correction was applied to TCR pairs. False discovery rates were estimated in a later analysis by permuting HLA or CMV assignments 20 times. In a later analysis, co-occurring TCRs were grouped using DBSCAN, and TCRdist sequence similarity was added for clustering within HLA-allele-positive subsets. Repertoires with fewer than 30,000 or more than 120,000 public chains were left out of co-occurrence clustering, as were about 5 repertoires with anomalous nucleotide sharing. TCRdb stores this immuneACCESS table with in-frame sequences only. Part of the clones is absent; in the studies checked, under half of the shortfall reflects unresolved V genes, and no reason is known for the rest. The V and J calls and clone size were taken over from that table, and D and trimming were inferred from the DNA. This sample is represented by around 120,000 clones; roughly 80% of them were singletons. The ten largest clonotypes hold roughly 31% of the sample.

This entry comes from a study of cytomegalovirus exposure and HLA in healthy donors (dated by TCRdb to the late 2010s). For context, the study as a whole: An earlier analysis of 587 of the donors reported about 260 Gb of sequence data and around 110 million unique TCR beta sequences obtained from roughly 180 million T cells. Roughly 300 gigabases of sequencing data and tens of millions of unique TCR sequences were included in an early release covering under 650 HLA-typed donors. Among the roughly 430 genotyped donors, under 90% belonged to the genetic ancestry cluster associated with self-reported Caucasian donors. The aim of the study was to test whether cataloging public T cell receptors could identify signatures of past pathogen exposure. The study profiled the T cell repertoires of more than 500 subjects by immunosequencing and related them to cytomegalovirus serostatus. In addition to the first cohort of around 670 subjects, a separate validation cohort of approximately 120 different subjects was used. The study combined high-throughput TCR immunosequencing, statistical association of individual TCRs with disease status, and machine learning to predict cytomegalovirus infection status. In a later analysis, previously published TCR beta repertoires from 666 donors were re-analyzed and high-resolution HLA genotyping was added so that TCR occurrence patterns could be studied. In the later analysis, no new phenotypic data were used to find candidate immune exposures; instead, reliance was placed on TCR beta sequences and their occurrence across donors. An earlier analysis of 587 of the donors applied high-throughput TCR beta sequencing to assess whether each TCR beta V gene segment acted as functional or pseudogenic. Alongside the repertoire data, information on donor age, sex, ethnicity and CMV serostatus was compiled. In a later genetic analysis, genome-wide SNP genotypes for about 55% of the roughly 700 donors were used, and that subset was treated as a discovery cohort. Every discovery cohort repertoire had been produced on one sequencing platform. HLA typing covered class I and class II loci at four-digit resolution. Typing coverage differed by locus: A, B, C, DRB1 and DQB1 were typed in roughly 620-630 donors, DQA1 in about 500, DPA1 in some 570, and DPB1 in 450 to 490. Roughly 5 DR-DQ haplotypes were handled as single units for association and clustering, since linkage in the cohort was strong. Among 300 to 500 genotyped donors of the cohort, an average of about 220,000 unique TCR beta nucleotide sequences was sequenced per donor, of which about 19% were non-productive. Overall study results and their limits: In a later analysis, 15,000 to 20,000 TCR beta sequences were associated with specific HLA alleles at a false discovery rate of 0.05. A later genetic analysis associated a missense DCLRE1C variant with V-gene and J-gene trimming of TCR beta chains, and an independent cohort replicated the association. The presence/absence analyses assumed that sequencing depth was roughly uniform across donors, and that assumption may not be true. In a later analysis, HLA-associated TCR beta chains were found to be more clonally expanded and to have lower generation probabilities than equally common non-associated chains. An earlier analysis of approximately 540 of the donors showed that most TCR beta V segments appeared in productive rearrangements either about 87% or about 30% of the time, which broadly matched IMGT annotations. Strong co-occurrence of HLA alleles, especially DR and DQ, made assigning TCR associations to individual alleles difficult. Linkage disequilibrium might explain the correlated functional status among segregating V segments, but an unknown experimental factor could not be excluded. In a later analysis, TCR association rates were found to vary across HLA loci, with the most associated TCRs seen for DRB1 alleles and the fewest for HLA-C alleles. The classifier was reported to diagnose cytomegalovirus status with high specificity and sensitivity in both the original and validation cohorts. The study listed over 150 TCR beta chains as associated with cytomegalovirus. Compared with the roughly 700-donor mean, donors in an Asian-associated ancestry cluster had fewer N-insertions in productive TCRs, according to a later genetic analysis. The authors suggested that the approach could potentially be extended to other disease states and immunological phenotypes. Because counts were too low, roughly 17 rarely observed V segments, including chromosome 9 orphons, were left out of the earlier analysis of 500 to 750 of the donors. The only immune exposure information available for the cohort was CMV serostatus. Three of the identified cytomegalovirus-associated TCR beta chains were confirmed in vitro to be specific for cytomegalovirus antigens. In a later analysis, several top co-occurrence clusters were reported to appear linked to parvovirus B19, influenza, CMV and Epstein-Barr virus. In a later analysis, most CMV-associated TCR beta chains were found to appear HLA-restricted, with HLA associations seemingly driven largely by CMV exposure. In this cohort, only TCR beta chains were sequenced, and detectable features were limited by the absence of alpha or paired-chain data. Because HLA typing was unavailable for some donors at each locus, only the typed subset was used in association tests. A group of highly shared sequence variants was considered likely to be a technical artifact of the sequencing pipeline. Some IMGT-functional V segments, including TRBV6-2 and TRBV6-3, could not be told apart with the 87-base-pair reads, so those segments were excluded. Most TCR sequences were seen in very few donors, while some public TCRs were found in many individuals. A further reported finding was that TCR beta sequences accurately predicted the HLA-A and HLA-B alleles for most subjects in the first cohort.

The cohort comprised some 700 healthy bone marrow donors. Cohort members were all nominally healthy when sampled, although unrecorded immune exposures were likely present. The donor tested CMV seropositive and was one of the 289 seropositive cohort members. Every donor gave a peripheral blood sample, and the peripheral blood mononuclear cells from that sample were used for TCR beta sequencing. The Qiagen DNeasy Blood Extraction Kit was used to extract genomic DNA from the blood cell samples. The V end gives up 3 bases and the J end 7 bases, leaving 7 bases in the junction not matched to a gene. The CDR3 runs 14 amino acids, cysteine and phenylalanine included. Of all the DNA, just the CDR3 is kept, 42 bases in frame from base 1. The CDR1 and CDR2 encoded by the germline V gene are SGHRS and YFSETQ.

This TCR was recovered from a man between 60 and 70 years old in good health and CMV-seropositive. The sample taken for sequencing was PBMCs. The chain is made from TRBV5-1 and TRBJ1-5; 7 nucleotides in the junction match TRBD1. The CDR3 has the sequence CASSSGTADQPQHF. The DNA sequence follows: TGCGCCAGCAGCTCCGGGACAGCGGACCAGCCCCAGCATTTT.